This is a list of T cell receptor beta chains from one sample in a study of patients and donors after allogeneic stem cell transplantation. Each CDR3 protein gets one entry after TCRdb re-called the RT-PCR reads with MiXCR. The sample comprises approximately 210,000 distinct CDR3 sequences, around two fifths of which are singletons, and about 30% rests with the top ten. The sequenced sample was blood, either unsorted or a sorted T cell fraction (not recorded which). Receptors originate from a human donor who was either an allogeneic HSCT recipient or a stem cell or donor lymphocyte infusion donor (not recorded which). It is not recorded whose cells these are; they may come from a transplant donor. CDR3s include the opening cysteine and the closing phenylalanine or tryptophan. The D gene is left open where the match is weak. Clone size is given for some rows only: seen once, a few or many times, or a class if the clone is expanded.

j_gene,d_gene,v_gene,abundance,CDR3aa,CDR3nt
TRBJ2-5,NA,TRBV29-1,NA,CSGLARAAETQYF,TGCAGCGGCCTTGCCAGGGCAGCAGAGACCCAGTACTTC
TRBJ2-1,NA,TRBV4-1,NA,CASSQALARGGNEQFF,TGCGCCAGCAGCCAAGCGCTGGCTAGGGGGGGCAATGAGCAGTTCTTC
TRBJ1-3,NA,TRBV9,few,CASSVGRSGGFSGNTIYF,TGTGCCAGCAGCGTGGGACGGTCCGGCGGCTTCTCTGGAAACACCATATATTTT
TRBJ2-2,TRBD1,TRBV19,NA,CASSVGQGPVGELFF,TGTGCCAGTAGTGTCGGACAGGGCCCCGTTGGGGAGCTGTTTTTT
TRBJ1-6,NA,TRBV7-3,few,CASSSAAGLNSPLHF,TGTGCCTCCAGCTCCGCGGCAGGTTTAAATTCACCCCTCCACTTT
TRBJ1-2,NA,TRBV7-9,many,CASSLDRNGYTF,TGTGCCAGCAGCCTCGACAGGAATGGCTACACCTTC
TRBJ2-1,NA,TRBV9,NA,CASSPSGRISYNEQFF,TGTGCCAGCAGCCCTTCAGGGAGGATCTCCTACAATGAGCAGTTCTTC
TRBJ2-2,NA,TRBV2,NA,CASQDTGELFF,TGTGCCAGCCAGGACACCGGGGAGCTGTTTTTT
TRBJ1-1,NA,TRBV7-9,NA,CASSSAGSTEAFF,TGTGCCAGCAGCTCAGCGGGGAGCACTGAAGCTTTCTTT
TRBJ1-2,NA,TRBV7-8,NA,CASSANIDRIYGYTF,TGTGCCAGCAGCGCCAACATCGACAGGATCTATGGCTACACCTTC
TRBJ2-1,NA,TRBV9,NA,CASSAENNEQFF,TGTGCCAGCAGCGCAGAGAACAATGAGCAGTTCTTC
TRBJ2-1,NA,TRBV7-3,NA,CASSLTMNEQFF,TGTGCCAGCAGCTTAACTATGAATGAGCAGTTCTTC
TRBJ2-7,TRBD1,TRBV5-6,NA,CASSSGQGLNSYEQYF,TGTGCCAGCAGCTCGGGACAGGGGCTGAATTCCTACGAGCAGTACTTC
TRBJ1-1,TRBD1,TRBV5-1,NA,CASSLLTGVRTEAFF,TGCGCCAGCAGCTTGTTGACAGGGGTTCGGACTGAAGCTTTCTTT
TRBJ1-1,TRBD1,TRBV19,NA,CASRSQGLGEAFF,TGTGCCAGTAGGTCACAGGGGCTAGGTGAAGCTTTCTTT
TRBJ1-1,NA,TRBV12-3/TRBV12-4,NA,CASSPSGRGWRSEAFF,TGTGCCAGCAGTCCCAGTGGGAGGGGTTGGAGGTCTGAAGCTTTCTTT
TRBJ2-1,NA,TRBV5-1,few,CASREGTIPDNEQFF,TGCGCCAGCCGTGAGGGAACTATTCCAGACAATGAGCAGTTCTTC
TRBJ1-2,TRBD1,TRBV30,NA,CAWGTQGSYGYTF,TGTGCCTGGGGCACACAGGGGTCCTATGGCTACACCTTC
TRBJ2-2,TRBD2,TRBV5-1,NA,CASSSGLADTGELFF,TGCGCCAGCAGCTCGGGACTAGCCGACACCGGGGAGCTGTTTTTT
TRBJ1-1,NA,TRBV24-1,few,CATSDPGQYEAFF,TGTGCCACCAGTGATCCTGGACAGTATGAAGCTTTCTTT
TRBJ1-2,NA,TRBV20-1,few,CSAIKQGEYGYTF,TGCAGTGCTATAAAACAGGGAGAATATGGCTACACCTTC
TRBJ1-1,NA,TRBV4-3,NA,CASSQGGREAFF,TGCGCCAGCAGCCAAGGCGGCAGGGAAGCTTTCTTT
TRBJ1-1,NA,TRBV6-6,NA,CASSGKGAEAFF,TGTGCCAGCTCGGGGAAGGGTGCTGAAGCTTTCTTT
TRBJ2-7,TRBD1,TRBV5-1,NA,CASRMGQGTYEQYF,TGCGCCAGCAGGATGGGACAGGGCACCTACGAGCAGTACTTC
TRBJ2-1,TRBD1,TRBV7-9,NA,CASSLGQGYYNEQFF,TGTGCCAGCAGCTTGGGACAGGGGTATTACAATGAGCAGTTCTTC
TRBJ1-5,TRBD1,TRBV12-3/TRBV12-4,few,CASSLRTGVQPQHF,TGTGCCAGCAGTTTAAGGACAGGGGTTCAGCCCCAGCATTTT
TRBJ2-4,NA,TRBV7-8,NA,CASSRADGPAAIQYF,TGTGCCAGCAGCCGGGCAGATGGACCTGCGGCCATTCAGTACTTC
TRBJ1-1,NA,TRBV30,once,CAWDREGVNTEAFF,TGTGCCTGGGATAGAGAGGGGGTGAACACTGAAGCTTTCTTT
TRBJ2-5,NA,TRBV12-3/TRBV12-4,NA,CASSLRAGLEETQYF,TGTGCCAGCAGTTTACGAGCAGGGCTTGAAGAGACCCAGTACTTC
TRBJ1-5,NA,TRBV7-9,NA,CASSLAGPLSNQPQHF,TGTGCCAGCAGCTTAGCAGGACCCTTGAGCAATCAGCCCCAGCATTTT
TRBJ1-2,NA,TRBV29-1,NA,CSPEGPGDGYTF,TGCAGCCCCGAGGGCCCCGGGGATGGCTACACCTTC
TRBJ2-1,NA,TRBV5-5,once,CASSPRTWEGNEQFF,TGTGCCAGCAGCCCCCGGACTTGGGAAGGGAATGAGCAGTTCTTC
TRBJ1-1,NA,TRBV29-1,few,CSVPGGVNTEAFF,TGCAGCGTTCCTGGCGGGGTGAACACTGAAGCTTTCTTT
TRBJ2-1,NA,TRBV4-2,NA,CASSQDNPEQFF,TGTGCCAGCAGCCAAGATAACCCGGAGCAGTTCTTC
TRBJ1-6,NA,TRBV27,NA,CASSFLQVQSPLHF,TGTGCCAGCAGTTTCCTGCAGGTCCAATCACCCCTCCACTTT
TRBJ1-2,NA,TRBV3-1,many,CANFRTGGAPAYGYTF,TGTGCCAACTTCAGAACGGGTGGCGCTCCTGCCTATGGCTACACCTTC
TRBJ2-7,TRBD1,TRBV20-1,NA,CSARVAGQVSSYEQYF,TGCAGTGCTAGAGTTGCGGGACAGGTGAGCTCCTACGAGCAGTACTTC
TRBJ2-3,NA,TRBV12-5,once,CASVGGDRADTQYF,TGTGCTAGTGTTGGAGGAGATAGGGCAGATACGCAGTATTTT
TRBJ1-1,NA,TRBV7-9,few,CASSATGNTEAFF,TGTGCCAGCAGCGCCACAGGGAACACTGAAGCTTTCTTT
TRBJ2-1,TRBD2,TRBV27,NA,CASSLRVSGSVGNEQFF,TGTGCCAGCAGTTTAAGGGTTAGCGGGAGTGTTGGAAATGAGCAGTTCTTC
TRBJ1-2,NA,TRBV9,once,CASSVAKDSYDGYTF,TGTGCCAGCAGCGTAGCGAAGGATTCCTATGATGGCTACACCTTC
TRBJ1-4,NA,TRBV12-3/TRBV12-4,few,CASRRGATNEKLFF,TGTGCCAGCAGAAGGGGGGCAACTAATGAAAAACTGTTTTTT
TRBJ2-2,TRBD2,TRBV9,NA,CASSDPSTSGRAGELFF,TGTGCCAGCAGCGACCCCTCGACTAGCGGGAGGGCCGGGGAGCTGTTTTTT
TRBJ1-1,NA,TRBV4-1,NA,CASSQPIEGYTEAFF,TGCGCCAGCAGCCAACCGATTGAAGGGTACACTGAAGCTTTCTTT
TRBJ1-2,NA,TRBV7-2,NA,CASSLYYGGYGYTF,TGTGCCAGCAGCCTCTACTACGGGGGTTATGGCTACACCTTC
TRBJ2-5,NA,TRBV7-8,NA,CASSLVGGRSETQYF,TGTGCCAGCAGCTTAGTGGGGGGTAGATCAGAGACCCAGTACTTC
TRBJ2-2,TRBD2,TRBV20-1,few,CSASRTSGRFTGELFF,TGCAGTGCTAGCCGAACTAGCGGGAGATTCACCGGGGAGCTGTTTTTT
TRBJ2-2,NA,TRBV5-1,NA,CASSVNSAELFF,TGCGCCAGCAGCGTCAACAGCGCGGAGCTGTTTTTT
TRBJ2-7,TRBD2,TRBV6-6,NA,CAKEAGEQYF,TGTGCCAAAGAAGCGGGGGAGCAGTACTTC
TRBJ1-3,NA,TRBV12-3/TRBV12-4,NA,CASSWVEYSSGNTIYF,TGTGCCAGCAGTTGGGTGGAGTACAGCTCTGGAAACACCATATATTTT
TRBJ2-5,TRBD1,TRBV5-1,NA,CASSVDRPLQETQYF,TGCGCCAGCAGCGTGGACAGGCCGCTCCAAGAGACCCAGTACTTC
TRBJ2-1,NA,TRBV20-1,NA,CSARTQGSSYNEQFF,TGCAGTGCTAGAACCCAGGGTAGTTCCTACAATGAGCAGTTCTTC
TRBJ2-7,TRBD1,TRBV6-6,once,CATALDRLYEQYF,TGTGCCACCGCTCTGGACAGGTTGTACGAGCAGTACTTC
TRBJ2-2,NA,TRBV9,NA,CASSVAGEAGELFF,TGTGCCAGCAGCGTAGCGGGAGAGGCCGGGGAGCTGTTTTTT